This is a list of T cell receptor beta chains from one sample in a study of OX40 agonist ivuxolimab in advanced cancers. The method was immunoSEQ multiplex PCR; TCRdb's version includes in-frame clones alone and lacks a portion of them. The table shows roughly 70,000 clones, with around 90% occurring only once. Here the sequenced sample was CD4+ or CD8+ T cells sorted from blood, taken in a trial of the OX40 agonist ivuxolimab. These receptors were obtained from an adult with an advanced solid tumor such as melanoma, head and neck, liver or kidney cancer. Both conserved end residues are part of each CDR3. D genes are given only for firm matches. For some rows the clone size is stated as once, few or many, or as a class when expanded; others skip it.

clone size | J gene | CDR3 length | V gene | D gene | CDR3 DNA | CDR3 protein
- | TRBJ2-2 | 14 | TRBV18 | TRBD1 | TGTGCCAGCTCACGAAACAGGGGCACCGGGGAGCTGTTTTTT | CASSRNRGTGELFF
- | TRBJ2-7 | 12 | TRBV5-1 | - | TGCGCCAGCAGCGCGGCTGGGAACGAGCAGTACTTC | CASSAAGNEQYF
- | TRBJ1-2 | 14 | TRBV4-2 | - | TGTGCCAGCAGCCAAGACTCAGGCCGACCAGAATACACCTTC | CASSQDSGRPEYTF
- | TRBJ2-6 | 15 | TRBV7-9 | - | TGTGCCAGCAGCTCCAGACAGTCTGGGGCCAACGTCCTGACTTTC | CASSSRQSGANVLTF
- | TRBJ1-5 | 13 | TRBV6-5 | - | TGTGCCAGCATCCGGGACAGCAATCAGCCCCAGCATTTT | CASIRDSNQPQHF
- | TRBJ2-2 | 16 | TRBV7-8 | TRBD1 | TGTGCCAGCAGCTTAGTTCTAGGGGGCGTCCCCGGGGAGCTGTTTTTT | CASSLVLGGVPGELFF
- | TRBJ2-2 | 15 | TRBV6-5 | - | TGTGCCAGCAGTTACTCGGCTGAGGGGGCCGGGGAGCTGTTTTTT | CASSYSAEGAGELFF
- | TRBJ1-6 | 13 | TRBV27 | TRBD1 | TGTGCCAGCGACGGACAGGGGAATTCACCCCTCCACTTT | CASDGQGNSPLHF
- | TRBJ2-7 | 14 | TRBV6-5 | - | TGTGCCAGCAGCCCCTTGGGGAGCTCCTACGAGCAGTACTTC | CASSPLGSSYEQYF
- | TRBJ2-5 | 13 | TRBV29-1 | TRBD1 | TGCAGCGTTCAACAGGGGGCTCGGGAGACCCAGTACTTC | CSVQQGARETQYF
- | TRBJ1-4 | 15 | TRBV28 | - | TGTGCCAGCAGTCCCCGCCCCCCCGCGAATGAAAAACTGTTTTTT | CASSPRPPANEKLFF
- | TRBJ2-1 | 13 | TRBV29-1 | - | TGCAGCGTTGAGGGGACTGTAGATGTAGAGCAGTTCTTC | CSVEGTVDVEQFF
- | TRBJ2-1 | 14 | TRBV7-3 | - | TGTGCCAGCAGCTTAAACGTGGCCGCTAATGAGCAGTTCTTC | CASSLNVAANEQFF
- | TRBJ2-1 | 13 | TRBV28 | - | TGTGCCAGCAGTTTCGCGGGGTACAATGAGCAGTTCTTC | CASSFAGYNEQFF
- | TRBJ2-2 | 15 | TRBV7-2 | - | TGTGCCAGCAGCGGCCGACAGAGCTTCACCGGGGAGCTGTTTTTT | CASSGRQSFTGELFF
- | TRBJ2-1 | 16 | TRBV5-1 | TRBD2 | TGCGCCAGCAGCTTGTCATCTAGCGGGGGCTACAATGAGCAGTTCTTC | CASSLSSSGGYNEQFF
- | TRBJ2-1 | 15 | TRBV5-4 | TRBD2 | TGTGCCAGCAGCTTCACTAGCGGGGGATACAATGAGCAGTTCTTC | CASSFTSGGYNEQFF
- | TRBJ1-5 | 15 | TRBV7-2 | TRBD1 | TGTGCCAGCAGCCACAGGGGGGGAGTAGGGCAGCCCCAGCATTTT | CASSHRGGVGQPQHF
- | TRBJ1-1 | 12 | TRBV4-2 | - | TGTGCCAGCAATCAGGGGATGGATGAAGCTTTCTTT | CASNQGMDEAFF
once | TRBJ2-1 | 14 | TRBV6-1 | TRBD1 | TGTGCCAGCAAAATGGGACAGGGCAACAATGAGCAGTTCTTC | CASKMGQGNNEQFF
- | TRBJ1-1 | 14 | TRBV27 | - | TGTGCCAGCAGTCCGGGACGGTTGAACACTGAAGCTTTCTTT | CASSPGRLNTEAFF
- | TRBJ2-3 | 14 | TRBV2 | TRBD1 | TGTGCCAGCGGGCCCGGGACAGGGGCAGATACGCAGTATTTT | CASGPGTGADTQYF